The next 6 T cell receptor beta chains were all read from a single sample in a study of identifying expanded T cells in peripheral blood. Data came from immunoSEQ multiplex PCR; TCRdb stores just in-frame clones and leaves some out. Found here are about 100,000 clones, 70% to 90% of them singletons; the top ten hold roughly 17%. Sequencing was done on a sample of blood. The source of these receptors is a person between 18 and 70 years old in good health.

The rearrangement links TRBV13 to TRBJ1-2; 7 bases line up with TRBD1. Germline V lookup: CDR1 PRHDT, CDR2 FYEKMQ (reference sequence). After removal of 3 bases from V and 8 bases from J, the junction contained 9 bases not matched to a gene. CDR3 length: 14 residues. CDR3 nucleotides: TGTGCCAGCAGCTTCGGGACAGCTGGGAGAGGCTACACCTTC. The encoded protein is CASSFGTAGRGYTF.

V is TRBV9 and J is TRBJ2-3; 7 positions match TRBD2. Trimming removed 0 bases from V and 2 bases from J; junction bases left unmatched: 6. Germline CDR1 is SGDLS and CDR2 is YYNGEE. This CDR3 is 16 amino acids long. This CDR3 is CASSVAAGISTDTQYF. CDR3 bases: TGTGCCAGCAGCGTAGCAGCGGGGATTTCCACAGATACGCAGTATTTT.

The CDR3 sequence is CASSAPGDTGELFF. The CDR3 DNA reads as TGTGCCAGCAGCGCCCCGGGAGACACCGGGGAGCTGTTTTTT. The genes are TRBV7-9 and TRBJ2-2; maybe TRBD2 (6 bases). Trimming removed 5 bases from V and 3 bases from J, with 10 bases in between. The CDR3 totals 14 residues. Germline V gene data show CDR1 as SEHNR and CDR2 as FQNEAQ (reference sequence).

This chain joins TRBV5-5 and TRBJ1-5, with a tentative D call TRBD1 (6 bases). Germline V lookup: CDR1 SGHKS, CDR2 YYEKEE (reference sequence). Trimming shortened V by 0 bases and J by 9 bases, and 19 bases separated the two germline ends. CDR3 length: 16 residues. The CDR3, as DNA: TGTGCCAGCAGCTTGGGTGCAGGGGAAATTGTGGGGCCCCAGCATTTT. Its translation is CASSLGAGEIVGPQHF. Using reference TRBV5-5 and TRBJ1-5 for the parts outside the CDR3, the full variable domain is DAGVTQSPTHLIKTRGQQVTLRCSPISGHKSVSWYQQVLGQGPQFIFQYYEKEERGRGNFPDRFSARQFPNYSSELNVNALLLGDSALYLCASSLGAGEIVGPQHFGDGTRLSIL.

The V and J genes are TRBV6-5 and TRBJ2-3; possibly TRBD1 or TRBD2 for D (5 bases each). Germline V gene lookup returns CDR1 MNHEY and CDR2 SVGAGI. This CDR3 region has 14 residues. Trimming stripped 6 bases from V and 6 bases from J, with 16 bases between. The CDR3 DNA reads TGTGCCAGCAGGGATGGGGGTGCCCTTGATACGCAGTATTTT. Its translation is CASRDGGALDTQYF.

The chain joins TRBV6-1 to TRBJ2-7; D remains ambiguous. The CDR3 sequence is 12 residues long. V was pared by 8 bases and J by 6 bases, with 14 bases between. Germline V gives CDR1 MNHNS, CDR2 SASEGT. CDR3 sequence (DNA): TGTGCCAGCTACGAAGCCCGAGCCGAGCAGTACTTC. Residues: CASYEARAEQYF.